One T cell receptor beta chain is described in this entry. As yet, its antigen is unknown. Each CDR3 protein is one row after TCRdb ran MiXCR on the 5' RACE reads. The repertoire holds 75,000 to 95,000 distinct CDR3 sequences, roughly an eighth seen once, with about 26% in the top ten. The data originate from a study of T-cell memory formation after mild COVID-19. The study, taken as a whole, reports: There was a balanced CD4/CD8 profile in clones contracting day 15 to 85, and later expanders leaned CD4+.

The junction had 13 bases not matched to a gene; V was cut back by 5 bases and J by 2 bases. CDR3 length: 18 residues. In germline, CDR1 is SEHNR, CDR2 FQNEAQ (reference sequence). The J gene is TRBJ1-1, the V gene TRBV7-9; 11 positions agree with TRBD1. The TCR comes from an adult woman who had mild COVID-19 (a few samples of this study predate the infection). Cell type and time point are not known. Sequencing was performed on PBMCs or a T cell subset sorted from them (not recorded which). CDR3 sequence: CASSNPSGQGALNTEAFF. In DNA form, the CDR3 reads TGTGCCAGCAGCAATCCATCAGGACAGGGGGCCCTTAACACTGAAGCTTTCTTT. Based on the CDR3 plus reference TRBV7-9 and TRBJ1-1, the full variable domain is DTGVSQNPRHKITKRGQNVTFRCDPISEHNRLYWYRQTLGQGPEFLTYFQNEAQLEKSRLLSDRFSAERPKGSFSTLEIQRTEQGDSAMYLCASSNPSGQGALNTEAFFGQGTRLTVV.